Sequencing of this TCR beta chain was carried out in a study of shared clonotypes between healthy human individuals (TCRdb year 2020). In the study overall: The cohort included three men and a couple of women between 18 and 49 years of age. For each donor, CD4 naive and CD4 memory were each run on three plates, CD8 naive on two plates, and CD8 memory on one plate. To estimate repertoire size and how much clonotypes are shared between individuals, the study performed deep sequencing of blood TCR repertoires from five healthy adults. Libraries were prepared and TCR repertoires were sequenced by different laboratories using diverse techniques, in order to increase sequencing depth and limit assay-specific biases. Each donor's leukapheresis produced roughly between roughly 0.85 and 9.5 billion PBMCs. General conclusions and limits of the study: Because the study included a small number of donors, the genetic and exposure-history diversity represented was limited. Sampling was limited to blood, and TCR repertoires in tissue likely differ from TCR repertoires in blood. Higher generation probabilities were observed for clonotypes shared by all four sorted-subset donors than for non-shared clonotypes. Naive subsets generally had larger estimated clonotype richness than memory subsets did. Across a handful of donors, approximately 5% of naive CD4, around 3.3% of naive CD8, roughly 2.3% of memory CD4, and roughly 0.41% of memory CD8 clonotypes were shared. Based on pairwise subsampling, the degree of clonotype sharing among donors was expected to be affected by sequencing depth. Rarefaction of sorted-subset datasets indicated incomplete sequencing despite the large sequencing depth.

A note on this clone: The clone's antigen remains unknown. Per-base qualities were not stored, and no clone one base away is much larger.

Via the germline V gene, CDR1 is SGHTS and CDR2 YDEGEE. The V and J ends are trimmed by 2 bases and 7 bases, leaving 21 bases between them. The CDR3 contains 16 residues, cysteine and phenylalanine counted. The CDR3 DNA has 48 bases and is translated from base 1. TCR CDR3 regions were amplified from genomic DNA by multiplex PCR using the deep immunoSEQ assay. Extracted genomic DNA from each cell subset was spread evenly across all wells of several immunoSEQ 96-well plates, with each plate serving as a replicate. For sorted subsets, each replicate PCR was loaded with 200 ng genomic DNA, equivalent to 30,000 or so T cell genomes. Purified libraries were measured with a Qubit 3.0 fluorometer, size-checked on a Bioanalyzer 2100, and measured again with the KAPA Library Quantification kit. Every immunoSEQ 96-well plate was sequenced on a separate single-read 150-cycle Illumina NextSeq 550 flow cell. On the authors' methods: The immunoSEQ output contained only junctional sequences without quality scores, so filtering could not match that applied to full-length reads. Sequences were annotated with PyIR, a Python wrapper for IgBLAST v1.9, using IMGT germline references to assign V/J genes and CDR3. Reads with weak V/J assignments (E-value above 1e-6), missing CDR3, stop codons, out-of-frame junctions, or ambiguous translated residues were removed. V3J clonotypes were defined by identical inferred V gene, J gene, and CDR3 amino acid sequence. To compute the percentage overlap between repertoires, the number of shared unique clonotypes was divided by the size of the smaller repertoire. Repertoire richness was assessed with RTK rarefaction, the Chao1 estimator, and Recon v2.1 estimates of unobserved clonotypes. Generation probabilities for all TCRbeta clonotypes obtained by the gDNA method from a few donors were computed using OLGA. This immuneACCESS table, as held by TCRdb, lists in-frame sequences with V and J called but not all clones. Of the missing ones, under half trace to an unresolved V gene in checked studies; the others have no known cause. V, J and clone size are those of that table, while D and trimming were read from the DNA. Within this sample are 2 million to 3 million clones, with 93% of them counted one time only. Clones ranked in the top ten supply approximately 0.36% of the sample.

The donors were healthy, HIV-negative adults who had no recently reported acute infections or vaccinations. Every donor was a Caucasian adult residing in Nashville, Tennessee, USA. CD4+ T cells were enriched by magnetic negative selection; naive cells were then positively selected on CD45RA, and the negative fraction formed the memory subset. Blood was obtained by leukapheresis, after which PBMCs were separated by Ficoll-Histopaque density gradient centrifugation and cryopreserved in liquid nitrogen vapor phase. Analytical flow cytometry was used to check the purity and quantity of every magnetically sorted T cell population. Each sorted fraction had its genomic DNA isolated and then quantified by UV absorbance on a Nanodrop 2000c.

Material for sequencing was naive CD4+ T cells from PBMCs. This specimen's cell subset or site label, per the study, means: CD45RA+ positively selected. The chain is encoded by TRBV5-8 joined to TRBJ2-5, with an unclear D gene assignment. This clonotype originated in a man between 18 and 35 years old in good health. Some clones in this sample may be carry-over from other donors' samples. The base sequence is TGTGCCAGCAGCTTAAAGATAATACACAGCGACGGGACCCAGTACTTC. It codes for CASSLKIIHSDGTQYF. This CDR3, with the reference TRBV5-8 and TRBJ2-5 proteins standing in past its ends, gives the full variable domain EAGVTQSPTHLIKTRGQQATLRCSPISGHTSVYWYQQALGLGLQFLLWYDEGEERNRGNFPPRFSGRQFPNYSSELNVNALELEDSALYLCASSLKIIHSDGTQYFGPGTRLLVL.